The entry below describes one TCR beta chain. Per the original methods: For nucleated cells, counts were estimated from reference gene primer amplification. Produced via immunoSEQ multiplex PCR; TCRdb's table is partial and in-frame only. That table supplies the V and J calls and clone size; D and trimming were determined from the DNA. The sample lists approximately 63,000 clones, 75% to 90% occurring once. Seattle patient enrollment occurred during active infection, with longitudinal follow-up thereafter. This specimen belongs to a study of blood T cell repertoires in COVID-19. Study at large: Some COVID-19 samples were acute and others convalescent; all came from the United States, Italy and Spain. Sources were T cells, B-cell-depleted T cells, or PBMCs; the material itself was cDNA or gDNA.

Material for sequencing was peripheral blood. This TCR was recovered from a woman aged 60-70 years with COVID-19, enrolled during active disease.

The CDR3 DNA reads as TGTGCCAGCAGGGACGGGAGGTTCTATGGCTACACCTTC. This sequence encodes CASRDGRFYGYTF. The rearrangement links TRBV11-1 to TRBJ1-2, with D unresolved. The V gene lost 6 bases and the J gene lost 4 bases, with 12 bases spanning the gap. The CDR3 contains 13 residues. From germline, CDR1 is SGHAT and CDR2 FQDESV (reference sequence).